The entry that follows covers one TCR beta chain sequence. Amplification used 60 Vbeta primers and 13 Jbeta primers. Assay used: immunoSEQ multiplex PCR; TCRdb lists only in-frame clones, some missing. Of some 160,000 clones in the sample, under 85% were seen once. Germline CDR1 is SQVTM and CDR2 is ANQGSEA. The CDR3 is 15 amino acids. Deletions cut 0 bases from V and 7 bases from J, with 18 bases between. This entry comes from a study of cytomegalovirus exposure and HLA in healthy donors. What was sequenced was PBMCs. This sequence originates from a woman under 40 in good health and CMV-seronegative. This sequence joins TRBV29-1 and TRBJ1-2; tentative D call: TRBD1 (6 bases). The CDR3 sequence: CSVEDRGAGGCGYTF. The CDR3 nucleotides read TGCAGCGTTGAAGACCGGGGGGCGGGGGGCTGTGGCTACACCTTC.